The 19 T cell receptor beta chains given below trace back to one sample, sequenced in a study of human T cells and chemical hapten exposure. Documented time point: pre-sensitization, week 0. Specified treatment: therapeutic diphenylcyclopropenone sensitization with weekly scalp DPC. From the RACE reads, TCRdb called clonotypes with MiXCR, one entry per CDR3 protein. The sample has about 85,000 distinct CDR3 sequences; around 7.9% are singletons. The sequencing here drew on whole blood, taken in connection with sensitization to the hapten diphenylcyclopropenone (DPC). These TCRs come from a man aged 35-49 years with alopecia areata. Some clones in this sample may be carry-over from other donors' samples.

This clonotype was recorded a few times. The V call is TRBV5-1, the J call TRBJ2-5, with 8 nucleotides matching TRBD2. CDR3 length: 15 amino acids. Germline-derived CDR1 and CDR2 are SGHRS and YFSETQ. The junction had 6 bases not matched to a gene; V was cut back by 0 bases and J by 5 bases. The CDR3 nucleotides read TGCGCCAGCAGCTTGGCGGCGGGAGGACATGAGACCCAGTACTTC. It encodes CASSLAAGGHETQYF. Variable domain in full (rest from reference TRBV5-1 and TRBJ2-5): KAGVTQTPRYLIKTRGQQVTLSCSPISGHRSVSWYQQTPGQGLQFLFEYFSETQRNKGNFPGRFSGRQFSNSRSEMNVSTLELGDSALYLCASSLAAGGHETQYFGPGTRLLVL.

This chain connects TRBV23-1 to TRBJ2-7, with D unclear. TRBV23-1 qualifies as an ORF whose function is uncertain. Between the trimmed V and J ends, which lost 3 bases and 5 bases, there was a span of 2 bases. The CDR3 contains 10 residues. CDR3 protein: CASSQHEQYV. The CDR3 nucleotides are TGCGCCAGCAGTCAGCACGAGCAGTACGTC.

This clonotype has more than one count but fewer than ten. The rearrangement joins TRBV20-1 to TRBJ2-1; TRBD2 matches at 7 bases. CDR3 size: 15 residues. CDR1 and CDR2 (germline): DFQATT, SNEGSKA (reference sequence). J was trimmed by 5 bases and V by 4 bases; bases with no gene match: 11. As DNA, the CDR3 is TGCAGTGCTACGTCCACGGGCGGGAGCAACAATGAGCAGTTCTTC. Translation: CSATSTGGSNNEQFF.

This clonotype was observed a few times. The genes are TRBV7-8 and TRBJ2-7; 12 bases agree with TRBD2. CDR1 and CDR2 (germline): SGHVS, FQNEAQ. CDR3 length: 16 amino acids. V was pared by 2 bases and J by 2 bases, with 4 bases of the junction left unmatched. CDR3: CASSLSLAGGPYEQYF. CDR3 DNA: TGTGCCAGCAGCTTAAGCCTAGCGGGGGGGCCCTACGAGCAGTACTTC.

This clonotype was counted many times. The V gene is TRBV7-3, the J gene TRBJ2-1; unclear D gene. This CDR3 has 13 residues. The V gene lost 4 bases and the J gene lost 12 bases, with 16 bases spanning the gap. The germline V gene has CDR1 SGHTA and CDR2 FQGTGA. In nucleotides, the CDR3 is TGTGCCAGCAGCTCCTTACCTAGTGGTCGGCAGTTCTTC. Amino acids: CASSSLPSGRQFF. Combining the CDR3 with reference TRBV7-3 and TRBJ2-1 gives the whole variable domain GAGVSQTPSNKVTEKGKYVELRCDPISGHTALYWYRQSLGQGPEFLIYFQGTGAADDSGLPNDRFFAVRPEGSVSTLKIQRTERGDSAVYLCASSSLPSGRQFFGPGTRLTVL.

This clonotype was counted at least ten times. This chain connects TRBV12-3 or TRBV12-4 to TRBJ2-7, with D perhaps TRBD1 (5 bases). CDR3 size: 14 residues. Trimming left V 4 bases short and J 5 bases short, with 15 bases between. The CDR3 loop reads CASSSATAPDEQYV. CDR3 coding DNA: TGTGCCAGCAGTTCGGCGACAGCCCCGGACGAGCAGTACGTC.

This rearrangement joins TRBV19 to TRBJ2-2; D possibly corresponds to TRBD2 (6 bases). V was clipped by 7 bases and J by 0 bases, with 12 bases between them. Germline V gene sequence: CDR1 LNHDA, CDR2 SQIVND (reference sequence). The CDR3 runs to 15 residues. CDR3 nucleotide sequence: TGTGCCAGTATTGGGAGGCCCTCGAACACCGGGGAGCTGTTTTTT. It yields the protein CASIGRPSNTGELFF.

This clonotype was counted a few times. The chain recombines TRBV14 with TRBJ2-5; 7 bases match TRBD1. Germline CDR1 is SGHDN and CDR2 is FVKESK. CDR3 length equals 13 residues. V lost 0 bases to trimming and J lost 9 bases; unmatched junction nucleotides: 4. CDR3 loop: CASSQDIRGSQYF. The CDR3 DNA reads as TGTGCCAGCAGCCAAGATATCAGGGGGTCCCAGTACTTC.

This clonotype was picked up a small number of times. The chain couples TRBV11-2 to TRBJ2-5, with D perhaps being TRBD1 or TRBD2 (5 bases each). Germline lookup yields CDR1 SGHAT and CDR2 FQNNGV. The CDR3 contains 16 residues. Trimming pared 4 bases from V and 7 bases from J, leaving 22 bases between. The CDR3 spells CASSSRSGTGEMTQYF. The CDR3 DNA reads as TGTGCCAGCAGCTCTAGATCGGGGACCGGGGAAATGACCCAGTACTTC.

The chain employs TRBV7-9 and TRBJ2-7; possible D gene TRBD1, 5 bases. The CDR3 is 12 amino acids. Trimming cost V 5 bases and J 3 bases, with 8 bases left between them. Per the germline V gene, CDR1 is SEHNR and CDR2 is FQNEAQ (reference sequence). The CDR3 here is CASSVTGYEQYF. The CDR3 coding sequence is TGTGCCAGCAGCGTTACAGGCTACGAGCAGTACTTC.

This clonotype was counted at least ten times. This chain connects TRBV6-6 to TRBJ1-5; tentative D call: TRBD1 (6 bases). The CDR3 has 15 amino acids. Germline CDR1 and CDR2: MNHNY and SVGAGI (reference sequence). V was cut by 5 bases and J by 2 bases, with 13 bases left in between. CDR3 region: CASSEPGAGNQPQHF. CDR3 DNA: TGTGCCAGCAGTGAACCGGGGGCAGGCAATCAGCCCCAGCATTTT.

The rearrangement links TRBV28 to TRBJ1-5, with TRBD1 identical over 10 bases. The germline CDR1 and CDR2 sequences are MDHEN and SYDVKM. J lost 7 bases, V lost 5 bases, and 11 bases had no gene match. The CDR3 is made up of 16 amino acids. The CDR3 sequence: CASSPRQGAGSQPQHF. The CDR3 DNA is TGTGCCAGCAGTCCGCGACAGGGGGCAGGGTCCCAGCCCCAGCATTTT. Supplemented by reference TRBV28 and TRBJ1-5, the full variable domain reads DVKVTQSSRYLVKRTGEKVFLECVQDMDHENMFWYRQDPGLGLRLIYFSYDVKMKEKGDIPEGYSVSREKKERFSLILESASTNQTSMYLCASSPRQGAGSQPQHFGDGTRLSIL.

The rearrangement links TRBV28 to TRBJ2-5; no reliable D call. This CDR3 spans 14 amino acids. Germline V gives CDR1 MDHEN, CDR2 SYDVKM. V was pared by 6 bases and J by 4 bases, with 15 bases between. Written as DNA, the CDR3 is TGTGCCAGCAGCTTACCAGGACGGACAGAGACCCAGTACTTC. Residues: CASSLPGRTETQYF. Filled out from reference TRBV28 and TRBJ2-5, the complete variable domain reads DVKVTQSSRYLVKRTGEKVFLECVQDMDHENMFWYRQDPGLGLRLIYFSYDVKMKEKGDIPEGYSVSREKKERFSLILESASTNQTSMYLCASSLPGRTETQYFGPGTRLLVL.

The table lists this clonotype with many counts. The genes are TRBV20-1 and TRBJ2-7; maybe TRBD1 (5 bases). CDR1 is DFQATT and CDR2 is SNEGSKA in the germline V gene (reference sequence). This CDR3 is 15 amino acids long. The CDR3 sequence is CSTGDGHLRAYEQYV. DNA of the CDR3: TGCAGCACCGGAGACGGACACCTTCGTGCCTACGAGCAGTACGTC.

This clonotype was observed a few times. V and J are TRBV30 and TRBJ2-3; D gene ambiguous. V lost 0 bases and J 0 bases, leaving 7 bases between the germline ends. The CDR3 runs to 14 residues. CDR1 is GTSNPN and CDR2 is SVGIG in the germline V gene (reference sequence). CDR3 DNA sequence: TGTGCCTGGAGTGTAGTCGGAAGCACAGATACGCAGTATTTT. Its protein is CAWSVVGSTDTQYF.

This clonotype showed up just a few times. V and J are TRBV7-8 and TRBJ2-2; TRBD1 aligns across 9 bases. Germline V CDR1 and CDR2: SGHVS, FQNEAQ. This CDR3 has 16 amino acids. Losses at the gene ends were 3 bases for V and 4 bases for J; bases not matched to a gene: 6. The CDR3 loop is CASSLEDRGGTGELFF. For the CDR3, the DNA is TGTGCCAGCAGCTTGGAGGACAGGGGTGGCACCGGGGAGCTGTTTTTT.

This clonotype showed up many times. CDR3 protein: CASSYSPGSNEKLFF. The CDR3 nucleotides are TGTGCCAGCAGTTACTCCCCAGGGTCTAATGAAAAACTGTTTTTT. The V call is TRBV6-5, the J call TRBJ1-4; D possibly corresponds to TRBD1 (5 bases). The germline V gene has CDR1 MNHEY and CDR2 SVGAGI. Trimming left V 0 bases short and J 3 bases short, with 8 bases between. The CDR3 is 15 amino acids.

Many counts were recorded for this clonotype. The chain has TRBV6-2 or TRBV6-3 and TRBJ1-2, with D possibly TRBD1 on 6 matching bases. This CDR3 is 14 amino acids long. Germline V gene sequence: CDR1 MNHEY, CDR2 SVGEGT. V shed 8 bases and J shed 7 bases, with 20 bases lying between them. In DNA form, the CDR3 reads TGTGCCAGCCGCCCGCAAGCCAGGGGCTTTGGCTACACCTTC. It specifies CASRPQARGFGYTF.

This chain links TRBV30 with TRBJ2-1; TRBD2 aligns across 10 bases. Germline CDR1 reads GTSNPN; CDR2 reads SVGIG (reference sequence). Germline trimming cut 0 bases from V and 8 bases from J; bases unmatched to any gene: 7. This CDR3 region has 15 residues. CDR3 region: CAWSVLAGVIDEQFF. The CDR3 DNA follows: TGTGCCTGGAGTGTCCTAGCGGGAGTGATTGATGAGCAGTTCTTC.